The clone carrying this TCR beta chain occurred many times. As yet, its antigen is unknown. CDR3 length: 15 amino acids. The junction had 1 base not matched to a gene; V was cut back by 5 bases and J by 0 bases. Amplified TCR beta CDR3 regions came from RNA transcripts. First-round RT-PCR of the TCR CDR3 relied on the HTBI primer set. TCRdb used MiXCR to reprocess the multiplex PCR reads, holding one entry per CDR3 protein. Of about 320,000 distinct CDR3 sequences in the sample, approximately 17% are singletons; the top ten hold approximately 31%. This sample was taken from a study of T cells in Graves' hyperthyroidism and ophthalmopathy. Recently diagnosed hyperthyroidism of less than 2 months' duration affected patients aged 18 to 65. Clinical symptoms, serum thyroxine and TRAb, thyroid ultrasound and orbital computed tomography were used for the diagnoses. An approximately 9.8 ml volume of fresh peripheral blood provided the PBMCs.

Study-level findings and limits: A median 6.5 months before onset, the model predicted ophthalmopathy.

Sequenced input: blood. The origin of this receptor is a man aged 30-40 years with Graves' hyperthyroidism. This chain uses TRBV12-3 or TRBV12-4 with TRBJ2-5; 12 nucleotides line up with TRBD2. CDR3 amino acids: CASSGTSGYQETQYF. The DNA for the CDR3 is TGTGCCAGCAGTGGGACTAGCGGGTACCAAGAGACCCAGTACTTC.